This T cell receptor (beta chain) was sequenced in a study of STAT5B mutations in CD4+ large granular lymphocyte leukemia. About the study: Among healthy controls, a particular HLA allele went with more CDR3 'QG' motifs.

Sequencing was performed with immunoSEQ multiplex PCR; in TCRdb, only in-frame clones are kept and a portion is missing. In the table there are about 31,000 clones, 85% to 90% of which are singletons. CDR1 is SGDLS, CDR2 YYNGEE, per germline. The junction had 4 bases not matched to a gene; V was cut back by 4 bases and J by 3 bases. The CDR3 is 15 amino acids. The specimen was CD4+ T cells from blood buffy coats. J is TRBJ2-7 and V is TRBV9, with 13 positions matching TRBD2. The receptor was derived from a human donor in good health. The CDR3 loop reads CASSPGLAGVYEQYF. As DNA, the CDR3 is TGTGCCAGCAGCCCCGGACTAGCGGGAGTCTACGAGCAGTACTTC.